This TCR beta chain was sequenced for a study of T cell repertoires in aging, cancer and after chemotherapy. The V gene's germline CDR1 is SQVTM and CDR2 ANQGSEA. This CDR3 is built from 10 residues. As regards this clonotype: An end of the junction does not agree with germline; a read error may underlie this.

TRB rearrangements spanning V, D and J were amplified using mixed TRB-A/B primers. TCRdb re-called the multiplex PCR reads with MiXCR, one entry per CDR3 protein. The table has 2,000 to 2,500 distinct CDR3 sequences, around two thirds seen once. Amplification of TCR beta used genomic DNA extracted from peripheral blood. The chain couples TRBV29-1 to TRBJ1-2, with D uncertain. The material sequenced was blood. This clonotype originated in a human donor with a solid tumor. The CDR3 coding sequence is TGCAGCGTTGAAATAGGGCAGGTACCCTTC. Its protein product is CSVEIGQVPF.